Detailed here is one T cell receptor beta chain. Germline trimming cut 5 bases from V and 4 bases from J; bases unmatched to any gene: 7. Per the germline V gene, CDR1 is SGHDN and CDR2 is FVKESK. This CDR3 contains 16 residues. This specimen belongs to a study of OX40 agonist ivuxolimab in advanced cancers. Profiling relied on immunoSEQ multiplex PCR, and the TCRdb table lists in-frame clones only, not all of them. The repertoire consists of about 31,000 clones, with around 87% occurring once and the leading ten covering about 25%. The sequence was collected from an adult with an advanced solid tumor such as melanoma, head and neck, liver or kidney cancer. The sample was CD4+ or CD8+ T cells sorted from blood, taken in a trial of the OX40 agonist ivuxolimab. V and J are TRBV14 and TRBJ2-2; the match to TRBD2 covers 10 bases. CDR3 in DNA: TGTGCCAGCAGCTCGCTAGCGGGAGTGGGCACCGGGGAGCTGTTTTTT. Protein sequence: CASSSLAGVGTGELFF.